Below, one T cell receptor beta chain is given with its context. The sample originates from a study of OX40 agonist ivuxolimab in advanced cancers. About the study: Partial responses were observed in three patients, of whom one had hepatocellular carcinoma and two had cutaneous melanoma.

Clones were read by immunoSEQ multiplex PCR, and TCRdb kept only the in-frame ones, dropping some. Found here are over 6,500 clones, 73% of them singletons; the top ten hold around 56%. Collection of blood occurred at baseline, at cycle 4 day 1, and at cycle 7 day 1. This sample comprised CD4+ or CD8+ T cells sorted from blood, obtained in a trial of the OX40 agonist ivuxolimab. The TCR comes from an adult with an advanced solid tumor such as melanoma, head and neck, liver or kidney cancer.

The CDR3 reads CASSLGQLEAFF. As DNA, the CDR3 is TGCGCCAGCAGCTTGGGACAGCTAGAAGCTTTCTTT. The gene calls are TRBV5-1 and TRBJ1-1; a possible D gene is TRBD1 (5 bases). Trimming left V 0 bases short and J 8 bases short, with 8 bases between. The CDR3 has 12 amino acids. Germline CDR1 SGHRS, CDR2 YFSETQ. Supplemented by reference TRBV5-1 and TRBJ1-1, the full variable domain reads KAGVTQTPRYLIKTRGQQVTLSCSPISGHRSVSWYQQTPGQGLQFLFEYFSETQRNKGNFPGRFSGRQFSNSRSEMNVSTLELGDSALYLCASSLGQLEAFFGQGTRLTVV.